The 10 T cell receptor beta chains below come from one sample, sequenced in a study of T-cell memory formation after mild COVID-19 (dated by TCRdb to the early 2020s). The method was 5' RACE. Sequencing was performed on an Illumina NovaSeq 6000. TCRdb itself trimmed the public reads at Q25 with fastp, ran MiXCR and retained productive beta chains. Duplicate CDR3 protein sequences are folded into a single record with the most common DNA and genes. The sample records approximately 430,000 distinct CDR3 sequences, around a quarter of which are singletons. The ten largest clonotypes hold less than 15% of the sample. The sequenced sample consisted of PBMCs or a T cell subset sorted from them (not recorded which). These receptor sequences come from an adult woman who had mild COVID-19 (a few samples of this study predate the infection). The sample titles of this study are shuffled in the database, so cell type and time point are left out; the donor was told from shared clones.

A word on this clonotype: A junction end diverges from the germline sequence, so it may reflect a read error. The J gene is TRBJ2-3, the V gene TRBV4-2; D ambiguous. CDR3 length: 13 amino acids. Germline V gene lookup returns CDR1 LGHNA and CDR2 YNFKEQ. DNA of the CDR3: TGTGCCAGCAGCGATCCCCGCACAGATACGGAGTATTTT. It translates to CASSDPRTDTEYF.

The chain combines TRBV10-3 with TRBJ1-1; 7 bases are shared with TRBD1. Per the germline V gene, CDR1 is ENHRY and CDR2 is SYGVKD. With V trimmed by 3 bases and J by 5 bases, 9 bases remained unmatched. This CDR3 region has 15 residues. CDR3 sequence (DNA): TGTGCCATCAGTGATCAGGGGGGACGAGAGACTGAAGCTTTCTTT. This translates into CAISDQGGRETEAFF.

The rearrangement links TRBV12-3 or TRBV12-4 to TRBJ2-7; D may correspond to TRBD1 or TRBD2 (5 bases each). V lost 5 bases to trimming and J lost 3 bases, with 14 bases between them. The CDR3 sequence is 14 residues long. The CDR3 protein is CASSAPGRHYEQYF. CDR3 bases: TGTGCCAGCAGTGCCCCGGGACGCCACTACGAGCAGTACTTC.

Many counts were recorded for this clonotype. The rearrangement links TRBV27 to TRBJ1-2; D perhaps matches TRBD1 (6 bases). There are 13 residues in the CDR3. The germline CDR1 and CDR2 sequences are MNHEY and SMNVEV (reference sequence). V was cut by 5 bases and J by 2 bases, with 9 bases left in between. The CDR3: CASSHRENYGYTF. The CDR3 DNA sequence: TGTGCCAGCAGTCACAGGGAGAACTATGGCTACACCTTC.

Written as DNA, the CDR3 is TGTGCCAGCAGTTACAAATTTGGACTAATCTACAATGAGCAGTTCTTC. It codes for CASSYKFGLIYNEQFF. The chain links TRBV6-5 to TRBJ2-1, with D possibly being TRBD2 (6 bases). The CDR3 totals 16 residues. CDR1 MNHEY and CDR2 SVGAGI come from the germline V gene. V lost 2 bases and J lost 3, with 14 bases in between.

The chain couples TRBV30 to TRBJ2-1, with TRBD2 as a possible D gene (6 bases). This CDR3 has 13 residues. Per germline, CDR1 GTSNPN and CDR2 SVGIG (reference sequence). Trimming removed 3 bases from V and 15 bases from J, with 21 bases in between. CDR3 in DNA: TGTGCCTGGAGGCCTGGGGGTAACGGGAGAGCGTTCTTC. This gives the protein CAWRPGGNGRAFF.

The chain has TRBV29-1 and TRBJ2-3; a weak D match, TRBD2 (6 bases). From germline, CDR1 is SQVTM and CDR2 ANQGSEA. This CDR3 comprises 13 residues. The V end was cut by 5 bases, the J end by 2 bases, with 11 bases between. As DNA, the CDR3 is TGCAGCGTTCGGGACTTAATCACAGATACGCAGTATTTT. Translated, it gives CSVRDLITDTQYF.

This clonotype appeared a few times. V usage is TRBV14 and J usage is TRBJ2-7; 9 bases align to TRBD2. V lost 4 bases to trimming and J lost 3 bases; unmatched junction nucleotides: 13. This CDR3 region has 17 residues. CDR1 and CDR2 from the germline V gene are SGHDN and FVKESK. CDR3 nucleotides: TGTGCCAGCAGCCCTCTTTTGGCGGGAGGGCCCCACTACGAGCAGTACTTC. Protein sequence: CASSPLLAGGPHYEQYF.

The rearrangement uses TRBV28 and TRBJ1-1, with D perhaps TRBD1 (6 bases). The V gene's germline CDR1 is MDHEN and CDR2 SYDVKM. V was cut by 4 bases and J by 6 bases, with 12 bases left in between. The CDR3 is 13 residues long. CDR3 sequence reads: CASSSLDRSEAFF. CDR3 nucleotides: TGTGCCAGCAGTTCCCTCGACAGGTCTGAAGCTTTCTTT.

V is TRBV20-1 and J is TRBJ1-3; 9 bases map to TRBD1. J gave up 3 bases and V 0 bases, and 15 bases lay outside the gene matches. The germline V gene encodes CDR1 DFQATT and CDR2 SNEGSKA (reference sequence). This CDR3 comprises 19 residues. The CDR3 sequence: CSARDVSGNRGRDGNTIYF. In nucleotides, the CDR3 is TGCAGTGCTAGAGATGTGTCGGGGAACAGGGGGCGCGATGGAAACACCATATATTTT.